These 20 T cell receptor beta chains were all obtained from the same sample, sequenced in a study of PD-1 blockade in classical Hodgkin lymphoma. Autologous stem cell transplantation was followed by relapse in every patient, and brentuximab vedotin exposure varied. Sequencing was performed with immunoSEQ multiplex PCR; in TCRdb, only in-frame clones are kept and a portion is missing. The data show roughly 20,000 clones, 74% seen once. The sequencing used peripheral blood mononuclear cells (PBMCs), collected at baseline. These receptors were obtained from a human donor with classical Hodgkin lymphoma.

The gene calls are TRBV23-1 and TRBJ2-7; D perhaps matches TRBD1 (6 bases). TRBV23-1 is an ORF; its function is uncertain. The CDR3 covers 15 residues. V was shortened by 6 bases and J by 7 bases, with 22 bases between the two germline ends. The CDR3 here is CASSTPGHSWREQYF. The CDR3, as DNA: TGCGCCAGCAGCACCCCGGGACATTCTTGGCGGGAGCAGTACTTC.

The V gene is TRBV6-5, the J gene TRBJ1-2, with D perhaps matching TRBD1 (6 bases). The CDR3 sequence is 15 residues long. Germline CDR1 is MNHEY and CDR2 is SVGAGI. V was trimmed by 0 bases and J by 7 bases, leaving 15 bases between them. CDR3 nucleotides: TGTGCCAGCAGTTACTCGGTAACAGGACAGAGTGGCTACACCTTC. This sequence encodes CASSYSVTGQSGYTF.

The V and J genes are TRBV27 and TRBJ2-2; 12 nucleotides align to TRBD2. The J segment lost 6 bases and the V segment lost 4 bases, leaving 0 bases of the junction unmatched. There are 14 residues in the CDR3. Germline V gene lookup returns CDR1 MNHEY and CDR2 SMNVEV (reference sequence). CDR3 amino acids: CASSWTSGAGELFF. The CDR3 coding sequence is TGTGCCAGCAGTTGGACTAGCGGGGCCGGGGAGCTGTTTTTT.

The rearrangement links TRBV12-5 to TRBJ1-5, with D perhaps matching TRBD1 (5 bases). V dropped 7 bases and J dropped 7 bases, with 20 bases sitting between them. There are 15 residues in the CDR3. Germline loops: CDR1 LGHNT, CDR2 FRNRAP. CDR3 residues: CASVLAGGGEQPQHF. The CDR3 DNA sequence: TGTGCTAGTGTTCTCGCCGGGGGGGGTGAGCAGCCCCAGCATTTT.

The CDR3 reads CASSRDRATSYEQYF. As DNA, the CDR3 is TGTGCCAGCAGTCGGGACAGGGCCACTTCCTACGAGCAGTACTTC. This rearrangement joins TRBV5-4 to TRBJ2-7, with 9 positions matching TRBD1. This CDR3 is built from 15 residues. The germline V gene has CDR1 SGHNT and CDR2 YYREEE (reference sequence). V was pared by 5 bases and J by 1 base, with 7 bases of the junction left unmatched. The full variable domain, its missing parts supplied by reference TRBV5-4 and TRBJ2-7, is ETGVTQSPTHLIKTRGQQVTLRCSSQSGHNTVSWYQQALGQGPQFIFQYYREEENGRGNFPPRFSGLQFPNYSSELNVNALELDDSALYLCASSRDRATSYEQYFGPGTRLTVT.

The chain joins TRBV5-4 to TRBJ1-2; 8 bases are a match to TRBD1. Losses at the gene ends were 2 bases for V and 7 bases for J; bases not matched to a gene: 10. CDR3 length equals 15 residues. Germline V gene sequence: CDR1 SGHNT, CDR2 YYREEE (reference sequence). This chain's CDR3 is CASSFGQGEISGYTF. The CDR3 DNA follows: TGTGCCAGCAGCTTTGGACAGGGTGAGATTAGTGGCTACACCTTC.

This chain links TRBV5-4 with TRBJ2-1; tentatively, D is TRBD1 or TRBD2 (5 bases each). Germline V gene data show CDR1 as SGHNT and CDR2 as YYREEE (reference sequence). The CDR3 has 15 residues. Deletions cut 4 bases from V and 9 bases from J, with 20 bases between. CDR3 sequence reads: CASSVDGTSGPEQFF. CDR3 nucleotide sequence: TGTGCCAGCAGCGTGGACGGGACCTCGGGGCCTGAGCAGTTCTTC.

The chain has TRBV5-1 and TRBJ2-5; D is undetermined. Trimming removed 4 bases at V and 4 bases at J, with 11 bases between. CDR1 SGHRS and CDR2 YFSETQ come from the germline V gene. The CDR3 extends over 13 amino acids. The CDR3 reads CASSPGSGETQYF. The CDR3 DNA is TGCGCCAGCAGCCCGGGTTCTGGAGAGACCCAGTACTTC.

The CDR3 spells CASSPEQGYNSPLHF. DNA for the CDR3: TGCGCCAGCAGCCCCGAACAGGGCTATAATTCACCCCTCCACTTT. This sequence joins TRBV4-3 and TRBJ1-6, with D perhaps matching TRBD1 (6 bases). This CDR3 is built from 15 residues. Per the germline V gene, CDR1 is LGHNA and CDR2 is YSLEER. V was trimmed by 4 bases and J by 3 bases, leaving 10 bases between them.

The CDR3, as DNA: TGTGCCAGCAGTGACAGGGGGTACAATGAGCAGTTCTTC. Translation: CASSDRGYNEQFF. The chain carries TRBV2 and TRBJ2-1; TRBD1 matches 7 bases. The junction had 0 bases not matched to a gene; V was cut back by 3 bases and J by 4 bases. The CDR3 consists of 13 residues. Germline CDR1 and CDR2: SNHLY and FYNNEI.

The chain joins TRBV5-8 to TRBJ1-2; D gene uncertain. Germline V CDR1 and CDR2: SGHTS, YDEGEE. The CDR3 runs to 13 residues. Trimming removed 5 bases from V and 8 bases from J, with 16 bases in between. Here the CDR3 reads CASSTGRVGGYTF. In DNA form, the CDR3 reads TGTGCCAGCAGTACCGGGCGCGTCGGAGGCTACACCTTC.

The CDR3 DNA reads as TGTGCCAGCAGCCTGGACAGGGGGCAAGGACAGCCCCAGCATTTT. Translating gives CASSLDRGQGQPQHF. The V and J genes are TRBV28 and TRBJ1-5, with 11 bases identical to TRBD1. Germline loops: CDR1 MDHEN, CDR2 SYDVKM. This CDR3 region has 15 residues. V was pared by 6 bases and J by 7 bases, with 8 bases of the junction left unmatched.

Notes on this clone: A junction end diverges from the germline sequence, so it may reflect a read error. This sequence joins TRBV5-1 and TRBJ2-3, with no clear D. The CDR3 has 16 residues. CDR1 is SGHRS, CDR2 YFSETQ, per germline. CDR3 sequence (DNA): TGCGCCAGCAGCCCCCGGACCCAAAGCCCCACATATACGCAGTATTTT. Amino acid sequence: CASSPRTQSPTYTQYF.

This clone appeared once. The chain has TRBV11-2 and TRBJ2-7, with D possibly being TRBD2 (6 bases). Deletions cut 5 bases from V and 0 bases from J, with 14 bases between. CDR1 and CDR2 from the germline V gene are SGHAT and FQNNGV. This CDR3 has 15 residues. CDR3 DNA: TGTGCCAGCAGCCCCGGGGCGGGGAGCTCCTACGAGCAGTACTTC. Translation: CASSPGAGSSYEQYF. The complete variable domain, with remaining parts taken from reference TRBV11-2 and TRBJ2-7, reads EAGVAQSPRYKIIEKRQSVAFWCNPISGHATLYWYQQILGQGPKLLIQFQNNGVVDDSQLPKDRFSAERLKGVDSTLKIQPAKLEDSAVYLCASSPGAGSSYEQYFGPGTRLTVT.

The chain combines TRBV30 with TRBJ1-1; D unresolved. V lost 2 bases and J lost 0, with 13 bases in between. From germline, CDR1 is GTSNPN and CDR2 SVGIG (reference sequence). This CDR3 is built from 15 residues. In DNA, the CDR3 is TGTGCCTGGAGTCCACGCGGCTATCTGAACACTGAAGCTTTCTTT. As protein: CAWSPRGYLNTEAFF.

J is TRBJ1-1 and V is TRBV19; D unclear. V lost 10 bases, J lost 0 bases, and 12 bases lay in between. The CDR3 has 13 amino acids. CDR1 LNHDA and CDR2 SQIVND come from the germline V gene (reference sequence). The CDR3 DNA reads TGTGCCACCCACACCGGATTGAACACTGAAGCTTTCTTT. Amino acids: CATHTGLNTEAFF.

The chain has TRBV9 and TRBJ2-3; 7 bases are shared with TRBD2. The junction had 3 bases not matched to a gene; V was cut back by 0 bases and J by 5 bases. The CDR3 has 14 amino acids. CDR1 and CDR2 (germline): SGDLS, YYNGEE. The CDR3: CASSVASGGDTQYF. The CDR3 DNA reads TGTGCCAGCAGCGTAGCTTCGGGGGGAGATACGCAGTATTTT.

The V call is TRBV6-1, the J call TRBJ2-3; TRBD2 aligns across 11 bases. The ends lost 6 bases at V and 3 bases at J; junction bases unmatched: 5. Germline loops: CDR1 MNHNS, CDR2 SASEGT. This CDR3 is 15 amino acids long. In DNA form, the CDR3 reads TGTGCCAGCAGCCTGACTAGCGGGACGACAGATACGCAGTATTTT. It encodes CASSLTSGTTDTQYF.

The J gene is TRBJ1-3, the V gene TRBV7-9, with D unclear. With 2 bases removed from V and 4 bases from J, the gap between germline ends came to 3 bases. The CDR3 has 12 residues. Germline V CDR1 and CDR2: SEHNR, FQNEAQ (reference sequence). DNA for the CDR3: TGTGCCAGCAGCTTATGGGGAAACACCATATATTTT. It is translated as CASSLWGNTIYF.

The chain couples TRBV5-1 to TRBJ2-1; 9 nucleotides agree with TRBD1. The CDR3 length is 16 residues. The junction had 2 bases not matched to a gene; V was cut back by 0 bases and J by 1 base. From germline, CDR1 is SGHRS and CDR2 YFSETQ. The CDR3 reads CASSLAQGASYNEQFF. CDR3 DNA: TGCGCCAGCAGCTTGGCACAGGGGGCGTCCTACAATGAGCAGTTCTTC. Supplemented by reference TRBV5-1 and TRBJ2-1, the full variable domain reads KAGVTQTPRYLIKTRGQQVTLSCSPISGHRSVSWYQQTPGQGLQFLFEYFSETQRNKGNFPGRFSGRQFSNSRSEMNVSTLELGDSALYLCASSLAQGASYNEQFFGPGTRLTVL.